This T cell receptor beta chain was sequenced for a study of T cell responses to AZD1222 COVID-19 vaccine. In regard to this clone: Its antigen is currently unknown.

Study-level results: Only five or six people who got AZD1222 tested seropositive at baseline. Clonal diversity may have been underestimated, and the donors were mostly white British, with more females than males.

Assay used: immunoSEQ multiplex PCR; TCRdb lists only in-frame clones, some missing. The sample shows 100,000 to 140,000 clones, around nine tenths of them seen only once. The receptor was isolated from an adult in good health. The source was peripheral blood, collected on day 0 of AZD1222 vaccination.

The CDR3 region has the DNA TGTGCCAGCAGCTTAATGCAGTTAAATAATTCACCCCTCCACTTT. Translation: CASSLMQLNNSPLHF. The chain is built from TRBV7-2 and TRBJ1-6; D gene unclear. The germline V gene has CDR1 SGHTA and CDR2 FQGNSA. This CDR3 is built from 15 residues. Trimming took 2 bases from V and 5 from J, leaving 10 bases between them.